Listed below are T cell receptor beta chains from one sample, sequenced in a study of radiation and T cells in renal cell carcinoma. Repertoires were generated with immunoSEQ multiplex PCR, while TCRdb's copy carries only in-frame clones and drops some. The profile shows tens of thousands of clones, about four fifths of them singletons. This material consisted of blood, taken from a patient whose treatment included radiotherapy and nephrectomy. The receptors were sampled from a man in his 60s with renal cell carcinoma. Each CDR3 is given with its conserved first and last residue. Fields, in order: J gene, D gene, clone size, V gene, CDR3 protein, CDR3 DNA. The D gene is left open where the match is weak. The size entry is marked missing in some rows and otherwise reads once, few, many or a size class.

j_call: TRBJ2-5; d_call: TRBD2; clone_size: once; v_call: TRBV5-6; cdr3_aa: CASSLGLAGETQYF; cdr3_nt: TGTGCCAGCAGCTTGGGACTAGCTGGAGAGACCCAGTACTTC
j_call: TRBJ2-7; d_call: -; clone_size: -; v_call: TRBV28; cdr3_aa: CASSLAEALYEQYF; cdr3_nt: TGTGCCAGCAGTTTAGCGGAGGCCCTATACGAGCAGTACTTC
j_call: TRBJ2-7; d_call: -; clone_size: -; v_call: TRBV2; cdr3_aa: CASSDGVLTYEQYF; cdr3_nt: TGTGCCAGCAGTGACGGTGTTCTTACCTACGAGCAGTACTTC
j_call: TRBJ2-1; d_call: -; clone_size: -; v_call: TRBV27; cdr3_aa: CASSLRGPMGNEQFF; cdr3_nt: TGTGCCAGCAGTTTAAGAGGTCCTATGGGAAATGAGCAGTTCTTC
j_call: TRBJ1-1; d_call: TRBD1; clone_size: -; v_call: TRBV6-1; cdr3_aa: CASSGGGRAEAFF; cdr3_nt: TGTGCCAGCAGTGGAGGGGGCAGGGCTGAAGCTTTCTTT
j_call: TRBJ2-5; d_call: TRBD2; clone_size: once; v_call: TRBV7-9; cdr3_aa: CASSFRTSGMGETQYF; cdr3_nt: TGTGCCAGCAGCTTCCGGACTAGCGGGATGGGGGAGACCCAGTACTTC
j_call: TRBJ1-1; d_call: -; clone_size: once; v_call: TRBV7-2; cdr3_aa: CASSPDGVADTEAFF; cdr3_nt: TGTGCCAGCAGCCCTGATGGGGTAGCGGACACTGAAGCTTTCTTT
j_call: TRBJ2-5; d_call: TRBD1; clone_size: -; v_call: TRBV19; cdr3_aa: CASSPSSGGAGETQYF; cdr3_nt: TGTGCCAGTAGTCCGTCCTCAGGGGGCGCAGGGGAGACCCAGTACTTC
j_call: TRBJ2-3; d_call: -; clone_size: -; v_call: TRBV18; cdr3_aa: CASSPLETDTQYF; cdr3_nt: TGTGCCAGCTCACCACTCGAAACAGATACGCAGTATTTT
j_call: TRBJ2-7; d_call: -; clone_size: -; v_call: TRBV9; cdr3_aa: CASSVAPENSYEQYF; cdr3_nt: TGTGCCAGCAGCGTAGCTCCGGAAAACTCCTACGAGCAGTACTTC
j_call: TRBJ2-4; d_call: TRBD1; clone_size: -; v_call: TRBV4-2; cdr3_aa: CASSSPRDRVKNIQYF; cdr3_nt: TGTGCCAGCAGCTCCCCCCGGGACAGGGTAAAAAACATTCAGTACTTC
j_call: TRBJ2-6; d_call: TRBD1; clone_size: -; v_call: TRBV28; cdr3_aa: CASSPQDRDNVLTF; cdr3_nt: TGTGCCAGCAGTCCTCAGGACAGGGACAACGTCCTGACTTTC
j_call: TRBJ2-1; d_call: -; clone_size: once; v_call: TRBV6-6; cdr3_aa: CASSYSSGRDEQFF; cdr3_nt: TGTGCCAGCAGTTACTCTAGCGGAAGAGATGAGCAGTTCTTC
j_call: TRBJ2-5; d_call: -; clone_size: few; v_call: TRBV25-1; cdr3_aa: CASSEWASSDQYF; cdr3_nt: TGTGCCAGCAGTGAATGGGCAAGTTCGGACCAGTACTTC
j_call: TRBJ1-1; d_call: -; clone_size: -; v_call: TRBV9; cdr3_aa: CASSVGTAPNTEAFF; cdr3_nt: TGTGCCAGCAGCGTAGGGACAGCCCCGAACACTGAAGCTTTCTTT
j_call: TRBJ2-7; d_call: -; clone_size: -; v_call: TRBV19; cdr3_aa: CASSTGPTYEQYF; cdr3_nt: TGTGCCAGTAGTACCGGACCCACCTACGAGCAGTACTTC
j_call: TRBJ2-7; d_call: TRBD1; clone_size: -; v_call: TRBV29-1; cdr3_aa: CSVEDPAGGQGGYEQYF; cdr3_nt: TGCAGCGTTGAAGATCCGGCCGGAGGACAGGGGGGATACGAGCAGTACTTC
j_call: TRBJ2-2; d_call: TRBD1; clone_size: -; v_call: TRBV10-3; cdr3_aa: CAITPGQNVGELFF; cdr3_nt: TGTGCCATCACTCCGGGACAGAATGTCGGGGAGCTGTTTTTT
j_call: TRBJ2-2; d_call: -; clone_size: many; v_call: TRBV9; cdr3_aa: CASSLRGGELFF; cdr3_nt: TGTGCCAGCAGCCTTAGGGGAGGGGAGCTGTTTTTT
j_call: TRBJ1-4; d_call: TRBD1; clone_size: -; v_call: TRBV11-2; cdr3_aa: CASSLAGTGNEKLFF; cdr3_nt: TGTGCCAGCAGCTTGGCCGGGACAGGGAACGAAAAACTGTTTTTT
j_call: TRBJ2-7; d_call: TRBD1; clone_size: -; v_call: TRBV7-9; cdr3_aa: CASSPLDRGRHEQYF; cdr3_nt: TGTGCCAGCAGCCCATTGGATAGGGGGCGGCACGAGCAGTACTTC
j_call: TRBJ2-3; d_call: -; clone_size: -; v_call: TRBV5-1; cdr3_aa: CASSVLNPGMDTQYF; cdr3_nt: TGCGCCAGCAGCGTACTGAACCCAGGGATGGATACGCAGTATTTT